This T cell receptor (beta chain) was sequenced during a study of blood T cell repertoires in COVID-19. Study-wide background: The United States, Italy and Spain were the sources of the acute and convalescent COVID-19 samples. PBMCs, B-cell-depleted T cells, or T cells provided the cDNA or gDNA that made up the material.

Germline values: CDR1 LNHDA, CDR2 SQIVND (reference sequence). The CDR3 consists of 12 residues. Losses at the gene ends were 4 bases for V and 10 bases for J; bases not matched to a gene: 5. As originally analysed: Estimates of nucleated cell counts were drawn from the amplification of reference gene primers. Here immunoSEQ multiplex PCR was the method, and the copy in TCRdb shows in-frame clones only, minus some. V and J calls and clone size are given by that table; D and trimming were obtained from the DNA. This sample carries 200,000 or so clones, around 80% of them seen once, and the ten largest clones take less than 20%.

The chain uses TRBV19 and TRBJ1-2; 8 bases line up with TRBD1. This clonotype was sampled from a human donor in a cohort sampled during active COVID-19. Input material: peripheral blood. The chain's CDR3 is CASSRTGSHYTF. As DNA, the CDR3 is TGTGCCAGTAGTAGGACAGGGTCACACTACACCTTC. The variable domain in full, completed from reference TRBV19 and TRBJ1-2, reads DGGITQSPKYLFRKEGQNVTLSCEQNLNHDAMYWYRQDPGQGLRLIYYSQIVNDFQKGDIAEGYSVSREKKESFPLTVTSAQKNPTAFYLCASSRTGSHYTFGSGTRLTVV.